This is a list of T cell receptor beta chains from one sample in a study of OX40 agonist ivuxolimab in advanced cancers. Using immunoSEQ multiplex PCR, the repertoire was profiled, and TCRdb retains in-frame clones only, with some absent. This table has 52,000 or so clones, 88% appearing once. The source was CD4+ or CD8+ T cells sorted from blood, collected in a trial of the OX40 agonist ivuxolimab. All receptors come from an adult with an advanced solid tumor such as melanoma, head and neck, liver or kidney cancer. Each CDR3 is given with its conserved first and last residue. A D gene is named only where the DNA matches it firmly. Rows give clone size only sometimes, using once, few, many, or a class for an expanded clone.

j_gene,abundance,d_gene,v_gene,CDR3aa,CDR3nt
TRBJ2-7,NA,TRBD2,TRBV7-2,CASSLAEASGSGEQYF,TGTGCCAGCAGCTTAGCGGAAGCTAGCGGGAGTGGAGAGCAGTACTTC
TRBJ2-5,NA,NA,TRBV7-9,CASSSHRGGETQYF,TGTGCCAGCAGCTCCCACAGGGGGGGAGAGACCCAGTACTTC
TRBJ2-1,NA,TRBD2,TRBV11-2,CASSPIASGGANEQFF,TGTGCCAGCAGCCCTATAGCTAGCGGGGGGGCCAATGAGCAGTTCTTC
TRBJ2-3,NA,NA,TRBV10-2,CASTPPGGLEFSDTQYF,TGCGCCAGCACCCCACCAGGGGGACTAGAATTTTCGGATACGCAGTATTTT
TRBJ1-1,NA,NA,TRBV5-1,CASSLSGVGTEAFF,TGCGCCAGCAGCTTGTCCGGGGTCGGCACTGAAGCTTTCTTT
TRBJ2-1,NA,NA,TRBV29-1,CSVVGSYNEQFF,TGCAGCGTTGTAGGCTCCTACAATGAGCAGTTCTTC
TRBJ2-3,NA,NA,TRBV6-5,CASSYVRGADTQYF,TGTGCCAGCAGTTACGTCAGGGGCGCAGATACGCAGTATTTT
TRBJ2-6,once,NA,TRBV13,CASSLGGRKFSGANVLTF,TGTGCCAGCAGCTTAGGGGGCAGGAAATTCTCTGGGGCCAACGTCCTGACTTTC
TRBJ2-7,NA,NA,TRBV11-2,CASSQLVRAGEYEQYF,TGTGCCAGCAGCCAGCTCGTCCGGGCCGGTGAATACGAGCAGTACTTC
TRBJ2-7,NA,NA,TRBV21-1,CASSKVDWGHDYEQYF,TGTGCCAGCAGCAAAGTTGATTGGGGACATGACTACGAGCAGTACTTC
TRBJ1-5,NA,TRBD1,TRBV7-9,CASSSLPGQGFHSNQPQHF,TGTGCCAGCAGCTCGCTTCCGGGACAGGGGTTCCATAGCAATCAGCCCCAGCATTTT
TRBJ2-5,NA,NA,TRBV19,CASSIFGPSGETQYF,TGTGCCAGTAGTATTTTTGGCCCCTCGGGAGAGACCCAGTACTTC
TRBJ1-6,NA,NA,TRBV13,CASSLGRGSYSYNSPLHF,TGTGCCAGCAGCTTAGGCCGGGGGAGCTACTCCTATAATTCACCCCTCCACTTT
TRBJ1-4,NA,NA,TRBV19,CASYDRTNEKLFF,TGTGCCAGTTATGACAGGACTAATGAAAAACTGTTTTTT
TRBJ1-1,NA,NA,TRBV15,CATSRDRGAGTEAFF,TGTGCCACCAGCAGAGATCGGGGGGCCGGCACTGAAGCTTTCTTT
TRBJ2-2,NA,NA,TRBV7-3,CASSPSGAVDGELFF,TGTGCCAGCAGCCCGTCGGGGGCGGTAGACGGGGAGCTGTTTTTT
TRBJ1-2,NA,NA,TRBV2,CASSENRATSNYGYTF,TGTGCCAGCAGTGAAAACAGGGCCACGTCCAACTATGGCTACACCTTC
TRBJ1-2,NA,NA,TRBV13,CASSGRMIGTPGYGYTF,TGTGCCAGCAGCGGACGCATGATTGGGACCCCCGGTTATGGCTACACCTTC
TRBJ1-2,NA,NA,TRBV5-6,CASSVRQAGQLNYGYTF,TGTGCCAGCAGCGTCAGGCAAGCTGGACAGCTAAACTATGGCTACACCTTC
TRBJ1-1,NA,NA,TRBV4-1,CASRGGGNTEAFF,TGCGCCAGCAGAGGGGGGGGGAACACTGAAGCTTTCTTT
TRBJ1-1,NA,NA,TRBV10-2,CASSEGLPRAEAFF,TGCGCCAGCAGTGAGGGTCTCCCCAGGGCTGAAGCTTTCTTT
TRBJ2-2,NA,NA,TRBV7-9,CASRGAGELFF,TGTGCCAGCAGGGGGGCCGGGGAGCTGTTTTTT
TRBJ2-2,NA,NA,TRBV5-1,CASSLVGSTGELFF,TGCGCCAGCAGCTTGGTTGGGAGCACCGGGGAGCTGTTTTTT
TRBJ1-1,NA,NA,TRBV19,CASSSFGGTEAFF,TGTGCCAGTAGTAGCTTCGGGGGGACTGAAGCTTTCTTT
TRBJ1-1,once,TRBD1,TRBV19,CASSPPPDRVPMNTEAFF,TGTGCCAGTAGTCCCCCCCCAGACAGGGTACCCATGAACACTGAAGCTTTCTTT